The TCR beta chain under discussion was sequenced for a study of shared clonotypes between healthy human individuals. Terminally differentiated effector memory CD45RA+ cells were left out of the naive CD8 fraction, which was CD45RO-negative and positively selected for CCR7. Germline trimming cut 0 bases from V and 7 bases from J; bases unmatched to any gene: 8. The CDR3 has 15 residues. Germline loops: CDR1 SGHRS, CDR2 YFSETQ. Sequencing used immunoSEQ multiplex PCR; TCRdb keeps in-frame clones, though not all of them. Here the sample spans millions of clones, approximately 95% being singletons. The chain carries TRBV5-1 and TRBJ2-7; 9 positions agree with TRBD1. This TCR was sampled from a man younger than 35 in good health. The sequenced sample consisted of naive CD8+ T cells sorted from blood. The CDR3 nucleotides read TGCGCCAGCAGCTTGGAGGGGACAGGGACCGTGGAGCAGTACTTC. Protein product: CASSLEGTGTVEQYF.